One sample yielded the 12 T cell receptor beta chains listed below, sequenced in a study of T cells after yellow fever vaccination. TCRdb used MiXCR to reprocess the 5' RACE reads, holding one entry per CDR3 protein. The table includes some 300,000 distinct CDR3 sequences, approximately 8% detected once. This sample comprised CD4+ T cells sorted from PBMCs, obtained 5 days after the yellow fever booster vaccination. All receptors derive from a man aged 18 to 30 who received the YFV17D yellow fever vaccine.

The chain combines TRBV7-2 with TRBJ1-3, with D perhaps TRBD1 (5 bases). Looked up from germline, CDR1 is SGHTA and CDR2 is FQGNSA. The V and J ends lost 3 bases and 2 bases respectively, with 11 bases between them. The CDR3 sequence is 15 residues long. In DNA form, the CDR3 reads TGTGCCAGCAGCTTTCGGGACCGCGCTGGAAACACCATATATTTT. This gives the protein CASSFRDRAGNTIYF. Full variable domain (missing parts from reference TRBV7-2 and TRBJ1-3): GAGVSQSPSNKVTEKGKDVELRCDPISGHTALYWYRQSLGQGLEFLIYFQGNSAPDKSGLPSDRFSAERTGGSVSTLTIQRTQQEDSAVYLCASSFRDRAGNTIYFGEGSWLTVV.

J is TRBJ2-7 and V is TRBV4-2; no clear D. CDR1 and CDR2 from the germline V gene are LGHNA and YNFKEQ. This CDR3 has 14 residues. Trimming pared 1 base from V and 1 base from J, leaving 8 bases between. Here the CDR3 DNA reads TGTGCCAGCAGCCAAGGGCTCGGGTCCTACGAGCAGTACTTC. Translating gives CASSQGLGSYEQYF.

A word on this clonotype: Being one base from a much bigger clone, this may be a read error. V and J are TRBV20-1 and TRBJ1-2; D is uncertain. CDR1 and CDR2 (germline): DFQATT, SNEGSKA (reference sequence). The CDR3 totals 11 residues. The CDR3 nucleotides are TGCAGTGCGACCGACAACTATGGCTTCACCTTC. Amino acids: CSATDNYGFTF.

This clonotype was seen a handful of times. This rearrangement joins TRBV4-1 to TRBJ1-5; 7 positions agree with TRBD1. V shed 1 base, J shed 10 bases, and the junction held 16 bases outside the gene matches. Germline V gene sequence: CDR1 MGHRA, CDR2 YSYEKL. CDR3 length: 17 residues. The CDR3 region is CASSQVFSGTDSGPQHF. Here the CDR3 DNA reads TGCGCCAGCAGCCAAGTCTTCTCCGGGACAGACAGCGGTCCCCAGCATTTT.

The CDR3 nucleotides read TGCAGTGCTAAGCAGGTGAACACTGAAGCTTTCTTT. Translation gives CSAKQVNTEAFF. The rearrangement links TRBV20-1 to TRBJ1-1; no reliable D call. CDR1 and CDR2 from the germline V gene are DFQATT and SNEGSKA (reference sequence). The CDR3 consists of 12 residues. V lost 4 bases and J lost 0, with 6 bases in between.

This clonotype was seen repeatedly, ten times or more. The chain is built from TRBV12-3 or TRBV12-4 and TRBJ2-1; D is unclear. CDR3 size: 14 residues. V shed 3 bases and J shed 3 bases, with 9 bases lying between them. CDR3 region: CASSLAVFYNEQFF. CDR3 bases: TGTGCCAGCAGTTTGGCCGTCTTCTACAATGAGCAGTTCTTC.

V is TRBV11-2 and J is TRBJ2-1; 10 nucleotides line up with TRBD2. V shed 5 bases and J 4 bases; nucleotides not matched to a gene: 11. Germline lookup yields CDR1 SGHAT and CDR2 FQNNGV. This CDR3 spans 17 amino acids. The CDR3 nucleotides read TGTGCCAGCAGCGGTAGCGGGGGGCCCCAAAATTACAATGAGCAGTTCTTC. Translating it yields CASSGSGGPQNYNEQFF.

The V and J genes are TRBV5-1 and TRBJ1-5, with 10 bases that match TRBD1. V was pared by 0 bases and J by 5 bases, with 5 bases of the junction left unmatched. The CDR3 contains 16 residues. Per germline, CDR1 SGHRS and CDR2 YFSETQ. The CDR3 spells CASSLGDRGPDQPQHF. The CDR3 DNA is TGCGCCAGCAGCTTGGGGGACAGGGGCCCCGATCAGCCCCAGCATTTT.

This clonotype was picked up many times. The genes are TRBV5-1 and TRBJ2-1; D not resolved. Germline values: CDR1 SGHRS, CDR2 YFSETQ. This CDR3 has 13 residues. V lost 1 base to trimming and J lost 5 bases, with 7 bases between them. This CDR3 reads CASSLTRDNEQFF. The DNA for the CDR3 is TGCGCCAGCAGCTTGACACGGGACAATGAGCAGTTCTTC. The full variable domain, completed using reference TRBV5-1 and TRBJ2-1, is KAGVTQTPRYLIKTRGQQVTLSCSPISGHRSVSWYQQTPGQGLQFLFEYFSETQRNKGNFPGRFSGRQFSNSRSEMNVSTLELGDSALYLCASSLTRDNEQFFGPGTRLTVL.

This clonotype has more than one count but fewer than ten. This sequence joins TRBV18 and TRBJ2-7, with D perhaps TRBD2 (5 bases). V was trimmed by 3 bases and J by 0 bases, leaving 12 bases between them. The germline V gene has CDR1 KGHSH and CDR2 LQKENI. CDR3 length: 15 amino acids. CDR3 nucleotides: TGTGCCAGCTCACCGAAACTAGAGAGCTCCTACGAGCAGTACTTC. Translation: CASSPKLESSYEQYF.

The J gene is TRBJ1-5, the V gene TRBV29-1; 9 nucleotides match TRBD1. The germline V gene encodes CDR1 SQVTM and CDR2 ANQGSEA. The CDR3 sequence is 15 residues long. Losses at the gene ends were 5 bases for V and 7 bases for J; bases not matched to a gene: 12. CDR3 DNA: TGCAGCGTTCCGGGACAGGGCTCTAGCGACCAGCCCCAGCATTTT. Translated, it gives CSVPGQGSSDQPQHF.

The sample holds many counts of this clonotype. The CDR3, as DNA: TGCGCCAGCAGCCTCCAGGGGACTTACAAAGAGACCCAGTACTTC. Its translation is CASSLQGTYKETQYF. V is TRBV4-1 and J is TRBJ2-5, with D perhaps matching TRBD1 or TRBD2 (6 bases each). The CDR3 sequence is 15 residues long. Trimming removed 4 bases from V and 3 bases from J, with 15 bases in between. CDR1 and CDR2 from the germline V gene are MGHRA and YSYEKL.